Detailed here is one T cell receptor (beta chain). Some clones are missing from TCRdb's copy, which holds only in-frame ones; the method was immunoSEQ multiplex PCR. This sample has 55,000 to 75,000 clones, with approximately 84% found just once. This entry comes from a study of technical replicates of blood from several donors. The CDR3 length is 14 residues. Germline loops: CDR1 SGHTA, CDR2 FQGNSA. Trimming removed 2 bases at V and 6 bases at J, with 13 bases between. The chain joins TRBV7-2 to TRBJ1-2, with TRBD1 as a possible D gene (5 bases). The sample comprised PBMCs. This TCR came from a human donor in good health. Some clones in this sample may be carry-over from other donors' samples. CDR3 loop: CASSLQGRANGYTF. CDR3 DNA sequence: TGTGCCAGCAGCTTACAGGGCAGGGCAAATGGCTACACCTTC. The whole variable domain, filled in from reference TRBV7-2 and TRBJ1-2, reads GAGVSQSPSNKVTEKGKDVELRCDPISGHTALYWYRQSLGQGLEFLIYFQGNSAPDKSGLPSDRFSAERTGGSVSTLTIQRTQQEDSAVYLCASSLQGRANGYTFGSGTRLTVV.